These 30 T cell receptor beta chains came from one sample sequenced in a study of blood T cells in healthy people across ages. Primers used in a second PCR of roughly 7 to 12 cycles were a sample-barcoded 5' primer and a J-beta primer mix. TCRdb re-called the 5' RACE reads with MiXCR, one entry per CDR3 protein. The sample has under 750,000 distinct CDR3 sequences, 47% seen once. What was sequenced was blood. Receptors were obtained from a man at least 80 years old in good health.

The chain uses TRBV29-1 and TRBJ2-7; D ambiguous. Germline V gene sequence: CDR1 SQVTM, CDR2 ANQGSEA. The V end lost 2 bases, the J end lost 10 bases, and 6 bases lay between the germline ends. This CDR3 has 9 residues. The DNA of the CDR3 is TGCAGCGTTGAATCCGCCCAGTACTTC. It yields the protein CSVESAQYF.

The chain carries TRBV14 and TRBJ2-3, with a tentative D call TRBD1 (5 bases). Germline V lookup: CDR1 SGHDN, CDR2 FVKESK. Deletions cut 1 base from V and 2 bases from J, with 7 bases between. CDR3 length equals 14 residues. In DNA form, the CDR3 reads TGTGCCAGCAGCCAAGGACAGTACACAGATACGCAGTATTTT. Its protein product is CASSQGQYTDTQYF.

This clonotype was found a few times. The rearrangement joins TRBV5-1 to TRBJ2-5, with D maybe TRBD2 (5 bases). V dropped 5 bases and J dropped 1 base, with 15 bases sitting between them. Germline CDR1 reads SGHRS; CDR2 reads YFSETQ. The length of the CDR3 is 15 residues. The CDR3 spells CASSPGKDPQETQYF. In DNA, the CDR3 is TGCGCCAGCAGTCCCGGGAAGGACCCCCAAGAGACCCAGTACTTC.

On this clonotype: One junction end disagrees with the germline gene, perhaps due to a read error. The chain recombines TRBV5-6 with TRBJ2-3; D may be TRBD1 or TRBD2 (5 bases each). Looked up from germline, CDR1 is SGHDT and CDR2 is YYEEEE. The CDR3 length is 15 residues. In DNA, the CDR3 is TGTGTCAGCAGACCACGGGGCCCGTACACAGATACGCAGTATTTT. It encodes CVSRPRGPYTDTQYF.

The rearrangement joins TRBV20-1 to TRBJ2-4; 11 bases fit TRBD2. The V segment lost 0 bases and the J segment 0 bases; nucleotides outside the gene matches: 19. The CDR3 has 22 amino acids. Germline loops: CDR1 DFQATT, CDR2 SNEGSKA (reference sequence). CDR3 sequence (DNA): TGCAGTGCTAGAGATCTGGAAGGCAAACTAGCGGGGGAGCTACTAGCCAAAAACATTCAGTACTTC. Its protein product is CSARDLEGKLAGELLAKNIQYF.

The V call is TRBV12-3 or TRBV12-4, the J call TRBJ2-4; unclear D gene. The DNA end is a closer match to TRBJ2-7, so the J assignment may be wrong. The CDR3 consists of 14 residues. The CDR3 nucleotides are TGTGCCAGCAGCCTGGCCCAGGTTACCTACGAGCAGTACTTC. Amino acids: CASSLAQVTYEQYF.

The gene calls are TRBV29-1 and TRBJ2-3, with 15 bases fitting TRBD2. V gave up 5 bases and J gave up 6 bases; unmatched junction bases: 3. The CDR3 loop spans 14 amino acids. Germline V gene sequence: CDR1 SQVTM, CDR2 ANQGSEA. This CDR3 reads CSVRTSGRVDTQYF. The CDR3 DNA is TGCAGCGTTAGGACTAGCGGGAGGGTGGATACGCAGTATTTT.

This clonotype came up a few times. The chain joins TRBV7-2 to TRBJ1-1; unclear D gene. Germline loops: CDR1 SGHTA, CDR2 FQGNSA. The ends were cut back, 0 bases at V and 1 base at J, with 9 bases in the middle. CDR3 length: 15 residues. The chain's CDR3 is CASSLAPAGNTEAFF. The CDR3 DNA is TGTGCCAGCAGCTTAGCGCCAGCGGGGAACACTGAAGCTTTCTTT.

The V call is TRBV20-1, the J call TRBJ2-5; D possibly corresponds to TRBD1 (6 bases). The DNA end is a closer match to TRBJ2-7, so the J assignment may be wrong. The CDR3 contains 12 residues. Germline V CDR1 and CDR2: DFQATT, SNEGSKA (reference sequence). The CDR3 DNA sequence: TGCAGTGCTAGGACACCAGGGGACGAGCAGTACTTC. It is translated as CSARTPGDEQYF.

The rearrangement links TRBV29-1 to TRBJ2-1; D ambiguous. Germline V gives CDR1 SQVTM, CDR2 ANQGSEA. V lost 7 bases and J lost 10, with 17 bases in between. The length of the CDR3 is 12 residues. This chain's CDR3 is CSAKSASPEQFF. The CDR3 nucleotides read TGCAGCGCCAAAAGCGCTAGTCCGGAGCAGTTCTTC.

V is TRBV6-6 and J is TRBJ2-7; 10 bases map to TRBD2. Germline lookup yields CDR1 MNHNY and CDR2 SVGAGI (reference sequence). The CDR3 is 16 residues long. V lost 0 bases to trimming and J lost 4 bases; unmatched junction nucleotides: 6. This CDR3 is CASSYSGTSEGYEQYF. The CDR3 DNA reads as TGTGCCAGCAGTTACTCTGGGACTAGCGAGGGATACGAGCAGTACTTC.

J is TRBJ2-3 and V is TRBV2; 12 positions match TRBD2. V dropped 6 bases and J dropped 1; count of bases not matched to a gene: 5. Germline lookup yields CDR1 SNHLY and CDR2 FYNNEI. There are 16 residues in the CDR3. CDR3 sequence: CASRITSGGRTDTQYF. The CDR3 DNA reads as TGTGCCAGCAGAATCACTAGCGGGGGGCGCACAGATACGCAGTATTTT.

V gene TRBV20-1 combines with J gene TRBJ1-1; the match to TRBD1 covers 7 bases. CDR1 is DFQATT and CDR2 is SNEGSKA in the germline V gene (reference sequence). The J segment lost 6 bases and the V segment lost 6 bases, leaving 16 bases of the junction unmatched. The CDR3 is 15 residues long. The CDR3: CSAESHSRGTAEAFF. Written as DNA, the CDR3 is TGCAGTGCCGAAAGCCACTCGCGCGGGACAGCTGAAGCTTTCTTT.

The gene calls are TRBV7-2 and TRBJ2-5, with TRBD2 matching over 10 bases. CDR1 is SGHTA, CDR2 FQGNSA, per germline. The CDR3 sequence is 16 residues long. Unmatched junction bases numbered 7, after V lost 2 bases and J lost 4 bases. Here the CDR3 reads CASSLIASGSGETQYF. The DNA of the CDR3 is TGTGCCAGCAGCTTAATAGCTAGCGGGAGCGGAGAGACCCAGTACTTC.

The rearrangement links TRBV29-1 to TRBJ2-3; D possibly corresponds to TRBD2 (5 bases). CDR3 size: 11 residues. From germline, CDR1 is SQVTM and CDR2 ANQGSEA. Trimming removed 7 bases at V and 4 bases at J, with 9 bases between. The CDR3 sequence is CSAAGADTQYF. CDR3 in DNA: TGCAGCGCCGCCGGGGCAGATACGCAGTATTTT.

This clonotype appeared a single time. The V and J genes are TRBV28 and TRBJ2-5, with 9 bases lining up with TRBD1. This CDR3 is 16 amino acids long. Germline values: CDR1 MDHEN, CDR2 SYDVKM. V lost 10 bases to trimming and J lost 3 bases; unmatched junction nucleotides: 15. The CDR3 coding sequence is TGTGCCACTCGGAAAGGGGGACAGGGCCCGAAAGAGACCCAGTACTTC. Translation gives CATRKGGQGPKETQYF.

The chain has TRBV12-5 and TRBJ2-5; 7 bases fit TRBD2. There are 16 residues in the CDR3. V shed 3 bases and J 1 base; nucleotides not matched to a gene: 8. CDR1 LGHNT and CDR2 FRNRAP come from the germline V gene. The CDR3 DNA follows: TGTGCTAGTGGTTTAAAGGCTAGCGGCCTCCAAGAGACCCAGTACTTC. Translation: CASGLKASGLQETQYF.

This clonotype was seen only a few times. CDR3: CASGLGTTQQETQYF. The CDR3 coding sequence is TGTGCTAGTGGTTTGGGGACGACACAACAAGAGACCCAGTACTTC. V and J are TRBV12-5 and TRBJ2-5; D is ambiguous. CDR3 length: 15 amino acids. Germline CDR1 LGHNT, CDR2 FRNRAP. V was cut by 1 base and J by 2 bases, with 11 bases left in between.

This clonotype was observed many times. The gene calls are TRBV9 and TRBJ2-7, with no clear D. The CDR3 spans 15 residues. V gave up 2 bases and J gave up 5 bases, with 17 bases separating them. Germline V gene lookup returns CDR1 SGDLS and CDR2 YYNGEE. The CDR3 nucleotides are TGTGCCAGCAGCGTGAAACCCGGGTATATGGACGAGCAGTACTTC. Its protein is CASSVKPGYMDEQYF.

The rearrangement joins TRBV20-1 to TRBJ2-3, with 8 bases lining up with TRBD2. CDR1 is DFQATT and CDR2 is SNEGSKA in the germline V gene (reference sequence). This CDR3 spans 16 amino acids. Trimming took 5 bases from V and 0 from J; bases not matched to a gene: 10. CDR3 in amino acids: CSAPNRLATSTDTQYF. The DNA for the CDR3 is TGCAGTGCTCCGAATAGACTAGCGACTAGCACAGATACGCAGTATTTT.

This clonotype showed up just a few times. CDR3: CASSRRQGGNEQFF. The CDR3 nucleotides are TGTGCCAGCAGCCGTCGACAGGGCGGGAATGAGCAGTTCTTC. The chain employs TRBV12-3 or TRBV12-4 and TRBJ2-1, with 7 bases lining up with TRBD1. With V trimmed by 6 bases and J by 7 bases, 9 bases remained unmatched. This CDR3 spans 14 amino acids.

This chain joins TRBV5-6 and TRBJ1-2; a possible D gene is TRBD1 (5 bases). Per germline, CDR1 SGHDT and CDR2 YYEEEE. Trimming pared 4 bases from V and 4 bases from J, leaving 11 bases between. CDR3 length: 13 amino acids. Here the CDR3 DNA reads TGTGCCAGCAGCCAAGACAGCTTCTATGGCTACACCTTC. Amino acids: CASSQDSFYGYTF.

This clonotype was counted a few times. The V gene is TRBV20-1, the J gene TRBJ2-1; 11 bases map to TRBD2. CDR1 DFQATT and CDR2 SNEGSKA come from the germline V gene (reference sequence). This CDR3 region has 16 residues. V dropped 0 bases and J dropped 7; count of bases not matched to a gene: 8. The CDR3 nucleotides read TGCAGTGCTAGAGATAGGCTAGCGGGAGGACGGAATGAGCAGTTCTTC. Translating gives CSARDRLAGGRNEQFF.

This clonotype was counted at least ten times. The chain has TRBV6-6 and TRBJ2-1; the match to TRBD2 covers 9 bases. The V gene's germline CDR1 is MNHNY and CDR2 SVGAGI (reference sequence). The V gene end was trimmed by 5 bases and the J gene end by 10 bases; junction bases not matched to a gene: 9. The length of the CDR3 is 14 residues. The CDR3 sequence is CASSQTSGGVEQFF. CDR3 nucleotide sequence: TGTGCCAGCAGTCAGACTAGCGGCGGTGTGGAGCAGTTCTTC.

Ten or more counts support this clonotype. The chain links TRBV6-6 to TRBJ1-4; the D gene is possibly TRBD1 (5 bases). Germline V gene lookup returns CDR1 MNHNY and CDR2 SVGAGI (reference sequence). Trimming took off 6 bases at V and 5 bases at J, with 19 bases between the two ends. This CDR3 comprises 16 residues. The CDR3 loop is CASSHFLGTENEKLFF. The CDR3 DNA follows: TGTGCCAGCAGCCATTTCCTAGGGACGGAGAATGAAAAACTGTTTTTT.

The chain couples TRBV9 to TRBJ2-3; a weak D match, TRBD2 (7 bases). Trimming removed 3 bases from V and 1 base from J, with 15 bases in between. Germline V gives CDR1 SGDLS, CDR2 YYNGEE. This CDR3 is 16 amino acids long. DNA for the CDR3: TGTGCCAGCAGCGGCTATGCGGGGGCAGGCACAGATACGCAGTATTTT. It specifies CASSGYAGAGTDTQYF.

The rearrangement links TRBV4-3 to TRBJ2-1; TRBD2 might be the D (5 bases). The CDR3 runs to 14 residues. V dropped 1 base and J dropped 13 bases, with 17 bases sitting between them. CDR1 is LGHNA and CDR2 is YSLEER in the germline V gene. The CDR3 bases are TGCGCCAGCAGCCAAGGAGACACCGGGGAGACCCAGTTCTTC. Its translation is CASSQGDTGETQFF.

This clonotype appeared many times. The J gene is TRBJ1-5, the V gene TRBV6-5, with D unclear. The CDR3 sequence is 15 residues long. Germline CDR1 is MNHEY and CDR2 is SVGAGI. With 0 bases removed from V and 0 bases from J, the gap between germline ends came to 6 bases. CDR3 in DNA: TGTGCCAGCAGTTACTCGCTGGTTAGCAATCAGCCCCAGCATTTT. Protein sequence: CASSYSLVSNQPQHF.

This clonotype has only one observation. The chain couples TRBV6-6 to TRBJ1-1, with 7 bases lining up with TRBD1. After removal of 6 bases from V and 10 bases from J, the junction contained 8 bases not matched to a gene. Germline lookup yields CDR1 MNHNY and CDR2 SVGAGI (reference sequence). The CDR3 has 12 amino acids. Here the CDR3 reads CASRLSTGVAFF. The CDR3 DNA reads as TGTGCCAGCAGGTTAAGCACAGGGGTAGCTTTCTTT.

This clonotype was picked up a small number of times. This chain connects TRBV3-1 to TRBJ2-1; unclear D gene. Germline V gene data show CDR1 as LGHDT and CDR2 as YNNKEL (reference sequence). The V end was cut by 0 bases, the J end by 9 bases, with 15 bases between. This CDR3 comprises 15 residues. The DNA for the CDR3 is TGTGCCAGCAGCCAAGACCCCCTTTTTAGAGGTGAGCAGTTCTTC. This encodes CASSQDPLFRGEQFF.